A selection of T cell receptor beta chains follows, all from one sample in a study of human T cells and chemical hapten exposure. Using its own MiXCR run on the RACE reads, TCRdb lists one record per CDR3 protein. The table has 95,000 to 150,000 distinct CDR3 sequences, about 11% seen once. The input for sequencing was whole blood, taken in connection with sensitization to the hapten diphenylcyclopropenone (DPC). All receptors come from a woman aged 45-60 years with alopecia areata. Some clones in this sample may be carry-over from other donors' samples. CDR3s include the opening cysteine and the closing phenylalanine or tryptophan. The order of the fields is D gene, clone size, V gene, J gene, CDR3 DNA, CDR3 protein. D genes are given only for firm matches. The listing skips clone size in some rows; elsewhere it reads once, few, many or a size class.

D gene: -
clone size: -
V gene: TRBV20-1
J gene: TRBJ1-3
CDR3 DNA: TGCAGTGCTAGAGAGGGGGCAGCGCCTGGAAACACCATATATTTT
CDR3 protein: CSAREGAAPGNTIYF

D gene: -
clone size: -
V gene: TRBV19
J gene: TRBJ2-6
CDR3 DNA: TGTGCCAGTAATTATGGGAAATCTGGGGCCAACGTCCTGACTTTC
CDR3 protein: CASNYGKSGANVLTF

D gene: -
clone size: -
V gene: TRBV29-1
J gene: TRBJ2-2
CDR3 DNA: TGCAGCGTTGGGGAGGACAGGTCGAACACCGGGGAGCTGTTTTTT
CDR3 protein: CSVGEDRSNTGELFF

D gene: TRBD2
clone size: -
V gene: TRBV4-1
J gene: TRBJ2-5
CDR3 DNA: TGCGCCAGCAGTTTCCGACTAGCGGGGGAGGAGACCCAGTACTTC
CDR3 protein: CASSFRLAGEETQYF

D gene: -
clone size: -
V gene: TRBV20-1
J gene: TRBJ2-3
CDR3 DNA: TGCAGTGCTAGAGATAGGTCCCAGGGCACAGATACGCAGTATTTT
CDR3 protein: CSARDRSQGTDTQYF

D gene: -
clone size: -
V gene: TRBV21-1
J gene: TRBJ1-1
CDR3 DNA: TGTGCCAGCAACTTGACAGGGGCGGACACTGAAGCTTTCTTT
CDR3 protein: CASNLTGADTEAFF

D gene: TRBD1
clone size: few
V gene: TRBV20-1
J gene: TRBJ1-6
CDR3 DNA: TGCAGTGCTAAAGGGGGCTGGAATTCACCCCTCCACTTT
CDR3 protein: CSAKGGWNSPLHF

D gene: -
clone size: few
V gene: TRBV5-1
J gene: TRBJ1-6
CDR3 DNA: TGCGCCAGCAGCTTGGATAGACATGAGGATTCACCCCTCCACTTT
CDR3 protein: CASSLDRHEDSPLHF

D gene: -
clone size: -
V gene: TRBV9
J gene: TRBJ2-2
CDR3 DNA: TGTGCCAGCAGCATAAGAGGGGACCCGAACACCGGGGAGCTGTTTTTT
CDR3 protein: CASSIRGDPNTGELFF

D gene: -
clone size: -
V gene: TRBV7-9
J gene: TRBJ1-2
CDR3 DNA: TGTGCCAGCAGCCAGGTACAGGCCAATTATGGCTACACCTTC
CDR3 protein: CASSQVQANYGYTF

D gene: TRBD2
clone size: few
V gene: TRBV7-2
J gene: TRBJ2-1
CDR3 DNA: TGTGCCAGCAGCTCCGAGCTAAGCGGGAGCTCCTACAATGAGCAGTTCTTC
CDR3 protein: CASSSELSGSSYNEQFF

D gene: -
clone size: -
V gene: TRBV27
J gene: TRBJ1-4
CDR3 DNA: TGTGCCAGCAGTCTGGGGTCAACCGGTGAAAAACTGTTTTTT
CDR3 protein: CASSLGSTGEKLFF

D gene: -
clone size: -
V gene: TRBV25-1
J gene: TRBJ2-7
CDR3 DNA: TGTGCCAGCAGTGGTACTAGGTCCTACGAGCAGTACTTC
CDR3 protein: CASSGTRSYEQYF

D gene: TRBD2
clone size: -
V gene: TRBV20-1
J gene: TRBJ2-3
CDR3 DNA: TGCAGTGGGGGACTAGCGGGCTCCACAGATACGCAGTATTTT
CDR3 protein: CSGGLAGSTDTQYF

D gene: TRBD2
clone size: -
V gene: TRBV14
J gene: TRBJ2-3
CDR3 DNA: TGTGCCAGCAGCCAAGTATACAGCGGGGGGTTAGATACGCAGTATTTT
CDR3 protein: CASSQVYSGGLDTQYF

D gene: -
clone size: many
V gene: TRBV28
J gene: TRBJ2-3
CDR3 DNA: TGTGCCAGCAGTTCCTATCGGGACACAGATACGCAGTATTTT
CDR3 protein: CASSSYRDTDTQYF